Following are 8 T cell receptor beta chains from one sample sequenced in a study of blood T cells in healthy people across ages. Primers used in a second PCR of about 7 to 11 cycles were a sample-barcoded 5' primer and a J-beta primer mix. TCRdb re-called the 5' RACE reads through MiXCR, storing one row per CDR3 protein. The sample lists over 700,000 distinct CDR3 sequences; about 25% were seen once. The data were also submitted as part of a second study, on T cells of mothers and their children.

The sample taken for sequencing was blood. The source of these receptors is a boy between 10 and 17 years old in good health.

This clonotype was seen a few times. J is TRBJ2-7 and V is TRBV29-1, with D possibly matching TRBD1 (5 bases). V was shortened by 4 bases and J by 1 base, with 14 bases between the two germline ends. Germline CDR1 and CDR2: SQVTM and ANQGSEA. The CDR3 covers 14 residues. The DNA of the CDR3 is TGCAGCGTTGGGGGCATAGGGAAGTCCTACGAGCAGTACTTC. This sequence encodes CSVGGIGKSYEQYF.

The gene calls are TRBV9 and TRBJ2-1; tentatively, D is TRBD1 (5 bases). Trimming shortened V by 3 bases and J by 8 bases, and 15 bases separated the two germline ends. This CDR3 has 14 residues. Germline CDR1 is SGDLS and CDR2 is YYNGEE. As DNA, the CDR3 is TGTGCCAGCAGCGAAGGGGCCAGTAGCCATGAGCAGTTCTTC. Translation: CASSEGASSHEQFF. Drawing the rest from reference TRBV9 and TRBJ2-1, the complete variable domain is DSGVTQTPKHLITATGQRVTLRCSPRSGDLSVYWYQQSLDQGLQFLIQYYNGEERAKGNILERFSAQQFPDLHSELNLSSLELGDSALYFCASSEGASSHEQFFGPGTRLTVL.

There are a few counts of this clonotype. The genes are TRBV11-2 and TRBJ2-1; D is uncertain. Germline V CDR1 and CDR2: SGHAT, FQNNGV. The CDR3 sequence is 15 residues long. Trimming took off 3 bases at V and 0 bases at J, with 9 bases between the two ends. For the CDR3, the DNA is TGTGCCAGCAGCTTTTACGGAGACTCCTACAATGAGCAGTTCTTC. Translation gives CASSFYGDSYNEQFF.

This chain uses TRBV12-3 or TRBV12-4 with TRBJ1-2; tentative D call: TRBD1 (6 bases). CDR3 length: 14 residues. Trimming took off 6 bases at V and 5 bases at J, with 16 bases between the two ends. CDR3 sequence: CASRSSGQGYGYTF. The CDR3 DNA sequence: TGTGCCAGCAGGTCGTCGGGCCAGGGGTATGGCTACACCTTC.

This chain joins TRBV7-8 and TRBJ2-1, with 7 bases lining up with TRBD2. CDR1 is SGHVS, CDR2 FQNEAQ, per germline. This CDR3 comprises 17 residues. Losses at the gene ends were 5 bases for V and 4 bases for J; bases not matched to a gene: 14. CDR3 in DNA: TGTGCCAGCAGCCCCCGGCGGGTGGGAGGGACTTACAATGAGCAGTTCTTC. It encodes CASSPRRVGGTYNEQFF.

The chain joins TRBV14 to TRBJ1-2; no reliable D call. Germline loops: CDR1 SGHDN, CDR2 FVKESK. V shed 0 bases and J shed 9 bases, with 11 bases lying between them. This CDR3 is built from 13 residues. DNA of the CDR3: TGTGCCAGCAGCCAAGACGGCAGAACGCGCTACACCTTC. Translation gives CASSQDGRTRYTF.

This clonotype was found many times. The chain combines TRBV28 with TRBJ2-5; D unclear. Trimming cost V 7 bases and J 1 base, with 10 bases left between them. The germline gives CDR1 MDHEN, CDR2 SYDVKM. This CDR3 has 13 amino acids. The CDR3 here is CASTPEAQETQYF. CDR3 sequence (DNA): TGTGCCAGCACCCCCGAGGCCCAAGAGACCCAGTACTTC.

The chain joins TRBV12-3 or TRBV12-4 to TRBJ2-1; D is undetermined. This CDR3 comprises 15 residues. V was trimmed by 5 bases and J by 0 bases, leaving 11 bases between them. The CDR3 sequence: CASSQDMLSYNEQFF. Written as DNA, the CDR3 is TGTGCCAGCAGTCAAGACATGCTCTCCTACAATGAGCAGTTCTTC.